This T cell receptor (beta chain) was recorded in a study of blood T cell repertoires in COVID-19. V gave up 2 bases and J gave up 3 bases; unmatched junction bases: 4. This CDR3 spans 15 amino acids. Germline-derived CDR1 and CDR2 are SGHVS and FQNEAQ. The repertoire was sequenced with immunoSEQ multiplex PCR; TCRdb's copy has only in-frame clones and lacks some. The data show tens of thousands of clones, approximately 92% seen once. The source is a human donor in a cohort sampled during active COVID-19. V gene TRBV7-8 combines with J gene TRBJ2-1; 7 bases are a match to TRBD1. The sequenced material came from peripheral blood. DNA of the CDR3: TGTGCCAGCAGCTTATCGGGACAGCTCTACAATGAGCAGTTCTTC. It is translated as CASSLSGQLYNEQFF.